Presented here are 23 T cell receptor beta chains from one specimen sequenced in a study of blood T cell repertoires in COVID-19. Profiled with immunoSEQ multiplex PCR; TCRdb holds only in-frame clones, not every one. This sample carries under 200,000 clones, approximately 89% of them seen once, and the ten largest clones take roughly 0.82%. Sequenced material: PBMCs or T cells enriched from blood (not recorded which). The receptors come from a woman younger than 35 who had recovered from COVID-19.

This chain uses TRBV19 with TRBJ2-1; TRBD2 matches 7 bases. V gave up 6 bases and J gave up 5 bases; unmatched junction bases: 7. CDR1 and CDR2 (germline): LNHDA, SQIVND (reference sequence). The CDR3 extends over 14 amino acids. CDR3 DNA: TGTGCCAGTAGCTCAGGGAGGGTTAACAATGAGCAGTTCTTC. Encoded protein: CASSSGRVNNEQFF.

The chain is built from TRBV30 and TRBJ2-7; weak D call: TRBD1 (5 bases). The germline V gene encodes CDR1 GTSNPN and CDR2 SVGIG (reference sequence). V was shortened by 1 base and J by 4 bases, with 20 bases between the two germline ends. The CDR3 is made up of 16 amino acids. The CDR3: CAWSGSERGFPYEQYF. Here the CDR3 DNA reads TGTGCCTGGAGTGGGTCGGAAAGGGGTTTTCCGTACGAGCAGTACTTC.

The chain couples TRBV27 to TRBJ2-3; tentative D call: TRBD2 (6 bases). Trimming shortened V by 3 bases and J by 3 bases, and 10 bases separated the two germline ends. This CDR3 has 14 amino acids. Germline lookup yields CDR1 MNHEY and CDR2 SMNVEV (reference sequence). The CDR3 is CASSFRRETDTQYF. The CDR3 DNA follows: TGTGCCAGCAGTTTCCGGCGGGAAACAGATACGCAGTATTTT.

The chain uses TRBV4-3 and TRBJ2-5; D is possibly TRBD1 (6 bases). Per the germline V gene, CDR1 is LGHNA and CDR2 is YSLEER. Trimming took off 0 bases at V and 5 bases at J, with 16 bases between the two ends. CDR3 length: 16 amino acids. The CDR3 DNA follows: TGCGCCAGCAGCCAAGACCGAAACAGGGTTCAGGAGACCCAGTACTTC. This gives the protein CASSQDRNRVQETQYF.

The chain carries TRBV4-2 and TRBJ2-3; D possibly corresponds to TRBD1 (6 bases). The CDR3 loop spans 16 amino acids. V was shortened by 0 bases and J by 3 bases, with 13 bases between the two germline ends. From germline, CDR1 is LGHNA and CDR2 YNFKEQ. The CDR3 loop is CASSQDFRGATDTQYF. CDR3 nucleotides: TGTGCCAGCAGCCAAGATTTCAGGGGCGCAACAGATACGCAGTATTTT.

The chain employs TRBV9 and TRBJ2-2; D may be TRBD2 (6 bases). Looked up from germline, CDR1 is SGDLS and CDR2 is YYNGEE. This CDR3 has 15 amino acids. The V gene lost 4 bases and the J gene lost 0 bases, with 10 bases spanning the gap. CDR3: CASSFSGTNTGELFF. In DNA form, the CDR3 reads TGTGCCAGCAGCTTTAGCGGAACGAACACCGGGGAGCTGTTTTTT.

This rearrangement joins TRBV4-1 to TRBJ2-7; D ambiguous. Germline CDR1 and CDR2: MGHRA and YSYEKL. The CDR3 covers 19 residues. Trimming left V 2 bases short and J 4 bases short, with 27 bases between. In nucleotides, the CDR3 is TGCGCCAGCAGCCAATTCGAACGAGTAATTACCCGAGAAGCTTACGAGCAGTACTTC. Translation gives CASSQFERVITREAYEQYF.

V and J are TRBV29-1 and TRBJ2-3; 7 positions match TRBD2. J lost 3 bases, V lost 6 bases, and 12 bases had no gene match. The V gene's germline CDR1 is SQVTM and CDR2 ANQGSEA. The CDR3 is made up of 15 amino acids. The CDR3 is CSVISTSVRTDTQYF. The CDR3 DNA reads TGCAGCGTGATTTCAACTAGCGTAAGAACAGATACGCAGTATTTT.

CDR3 sequence: CASSDRGLAGYTF. CDR3 in DNA: TGTGCCAGCAGCGACAGGGGCCTCGCTGGCTACACCTTC. The V and J genes are TRBV19 and TRBJ1-2; 8 bases align to TRBD1. CDR1 is LNHDA and CDR2 is SQIVND in the germline V gene (reference sequence). This CDR3 region has 13 residues. V shed 9 bases and J 7 bases; nucleotides not matched to a gene: 10. The variable domain in full, completed from reference TRBV19 and TRBJ1-2, reads DGGITQSPKYLFRKEGQNVTLSCEQNLNHDAMYWYRQDPGQGLRLIYYSQIVNDFQKGDIAEGYSVSREKKESFPLTVTSAQKNPTAFYLCASSDRGLAGYTFGSGTRLTVV.

J is TRBJ1-1 and V is TRBV29-1, with 9 bases lining up with TRBD1. CDR3 length equals 13 residues. Germline V gene data show CDR1 as SQVTM and CDR2 as ANQGSEA. V shed 5 bases and J 4 bases; nucleotides not matched to a gene: 5. CDR3 amino acids: CSVLGGQGTEAFF. The CDR3 coding sequence is TGCAGCGTTCTCGGGGGACAGGGCACTGAAGCTTTCTTT.

The chain recombines TRBV28 with TRBJ2-7, with D hard to call. With 8 bases removed from V and 2 bases from J, the gap between germline ends came to 10 bases. Germline CDR1 is MDHEN and CDR2 is SYDVKM. The CDR3 consists of 12 residues. CDR3 region: CASGPVAYEQYF. CDR3 nucleotide sequence: TGTGCCAGCGGCCCCGTGGCCTACGAGCAGTACTTC.

The gene calls are TRBV10-3 and TRBJ1-5, with 8 nucleotides matching TRBD1. The junction had 2 bases not matched to a gene; V was cut back by 0 bases and J by 4 bases. CDR3 size: 15 residues. CDR1 and CDR2 (germline): ENHRY, SYGVKD. CDR3 residues: CAISESTGANQPQHF. The DNA for the CDR3 is TGTGCCATCAGTGAGTCGACAGGGGCTAATCAGCCCCAGCATTTT.

The chain uses TRBV28 and TRBJ2-7, with D possibly being TRBD2 (5 bases). The CDR3 spans 16 residues. Trimming stripped 3 bases from V and 3 bases from J, with 18 bases between. Germline V gene data show CDR1 as MDHEN and CDR2 as SYDVKM. In DNA, the CDR3 is TGTGCCAGCAGTTTGAGGGCGGGCAGCCTTCTCTACGAGCAGTACTTC. As protein: CASSLRAGSLLYEQYF.

V gene TRBV4-1 combines with J gene TRBJ2-3; possible D gene TRBD1, 6 bases. CDR1 and CDR2 (germline): MGHRA, YSYEKL. The V end was cut by 0 bases, the J end by 4 bases, with 20 bases between. The CDR3 length is 18 residues. This CDR3 is CASSQDSGKGGVADTQYF. The CDR3 DNA follows: TGCGCCAGCAGCCAAGATTCGGGGAAAGGGGGAGTGGCAGATACGCAGTATTTT.

The table lists this clone with a count of one. V is TRBV4-1 and J is TRBJ2-5; D is perhaps TRBD1 (6 bases). CDR3 length equals 13 residues. Trimming cost V 3 bases and J 4 bases, with 9 bases left between them. CDR1 and CDR2 (germline): MGHRA, YSYEKL. The CDR3 nucleotides read TGCGCCAGCAGCCAGACAGGAATAGAGACCCAGTACTTC. Its protein product is CASSQTGIETQYF.

This clone came up once. V usage is TRBV5-1 and J usage is TRBJ2-2, with TRBD2 identical over 9 bases. This CDR3 has 16 amino acids. J was trimmed by 2 bases and V by 4 bases; bases with no gene match: 6. Germline V gene data show CDR1 as SGHRS and CDR2 as YFSETQ. CDR3 sequence: CASSAGTSTNTGELFF. The CDR3 coding sequence is TGCGCCAGCAGCGCCGGGACTAGCACAAACACCGGGGAGCTGTTTTTT.

V gene TRBV6-2 or TRBV6-3 combines with J gene TRBJ2-7, with D uncertain. The CDR3 is made up of 11 amino acids. The V gene lost 6 bases and the J gene lost 3 bases, with 6 bases spanning the gap. CDR1 MNHEY and CDR2 SVGEGT come from the germline V gene. The CDR3 protein is CASSRDYEQYF. CDR3 DNA: TGTGCCAGCAGCCGCGACTACGAGCAGTACTTC.

The V and J genes are TRBV11-2 and TRBJ2-7, with 7 bases that match TRBD1. The CDR3 is 13 residues long. The V and J ends lost 4 bases and 6 bases, in that order; junction bases with no gene match: 6. The germline V gene encodes CDR1 SGHAT and CDR2 FQNNGV. The CDR3 DNA is TGTGCCAGCAGCTCGTCATGGGACAGCGAGCAGTACTTC. Translation: CASSSSWDSEQYF.

The rearrangement links TRBV9 to TRBJ2-1; TRBD1 agrees at 8 bases. The J segment lost 3 bases and the V segment lost 2 bases, leaving 10 bases of the junction unmatched. The CDR3 is made up of 17 amino acids. Per the germline V gene, CDR1 is SGDLS and CDR2 is YYNGEE. The CDR3 sequence is CASSVRPQGASYNEQFF. Written as DNA, the CDR3 is TGTGCCAGCAGCGTCCGCCCGCAGGGGGCGAGCTACAATGAGCAGTTCTTC.

This chain joins TRBV6-1 and TRBJ1-1; the match to TRBD1 covers 8 bases. The germline V gene encodes CDR1 MNHNS and CDR2 SASEGT. The length of the CDR3 is 15 residues. With V trimmed by 1 base and J by 6 bases, 7 bases remained unmatched. The CDR3 DNA sequence: TGTGCCAGCAGTGAAGGCACAGGGGGAAGCGCTGAAGCTTTCTTT. Protein sequence: CASSEGTGGSAEAFF.

V gene TRBV29-1 combines with J gene TRBJ1-2; the D is unclear. Trimming took off 6 bases at V and 3 bases at J, with 14 bases between the two ends. Germline V gives CDR1 SQVTM, CDR2 ANQGSEA. This CDR3 contains 13 residues. DNA for the CDR3: TGCAGCGTGGACTTTCGGGAGGACTATGGCTACACCTTC. Amino acids: CSVDFREDYGYTF. Drawing the rest from reference TRBV29-1 and TRBJ1-2, the complete variable domain is SAVISQKPSRDICQRGTSLTIQCQVDSQVTMMFWYRQQPGQSLTLIATANQGSEATYESGFVIDKFPISRPNLTFSTLTVSNMSPEDSSIYLCSVDFREDYGYTFGSGTRLTVV.

To note about this clone: This sample includes further DNA sequences coding for the same CDR3. This chain uses TRBV12-3 or TRBV12-4 with TRBJ1-1; weak D call: TRBD1 (5 bases). CDR3 size: 13 residues. Trimming shortened V by 2 bases and J by 1 base, and 5 bases separated the two germline ends. In nucleotides, the CDR3 is TGTGCCAGCAGTTTAACAGGGAACACTGAAGCTTTCTTT. Translation: CASSLTGNTEAFF.

The gene calls are TRBV28 and TRBJ1-2; tentatively, D is TRBD1 (6 bases). Trimming took 11 bases from V and 0 from J, leaving 16 bases between them. This CDR3 spans 14 amino acids. Germline CDR1 is MDHEN and CDR2 is SYDVKM. CDR3 DNA: TGTGCCTCCGCCGGGACATCAGCTAACTATGGCTACACCTTC. Translation: CASAGTSANYGYTF.